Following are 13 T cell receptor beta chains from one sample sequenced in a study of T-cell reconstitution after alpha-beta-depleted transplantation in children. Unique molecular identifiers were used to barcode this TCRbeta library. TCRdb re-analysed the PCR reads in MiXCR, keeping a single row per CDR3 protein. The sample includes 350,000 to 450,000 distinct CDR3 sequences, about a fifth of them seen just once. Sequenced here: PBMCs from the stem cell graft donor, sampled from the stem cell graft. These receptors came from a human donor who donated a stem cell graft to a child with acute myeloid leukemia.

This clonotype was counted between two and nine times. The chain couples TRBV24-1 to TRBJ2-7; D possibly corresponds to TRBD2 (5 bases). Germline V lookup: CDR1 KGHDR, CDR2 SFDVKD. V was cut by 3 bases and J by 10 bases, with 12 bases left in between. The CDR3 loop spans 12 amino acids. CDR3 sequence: CATSDTTSFQYF. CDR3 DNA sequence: TGTGCCACCAGTGATACCACTAGTTTCCAGTACTTC.

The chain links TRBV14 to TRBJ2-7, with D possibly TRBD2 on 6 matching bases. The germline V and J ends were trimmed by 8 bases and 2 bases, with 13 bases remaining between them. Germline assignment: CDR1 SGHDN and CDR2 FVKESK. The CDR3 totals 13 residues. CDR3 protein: CASGRWQTYEQYF. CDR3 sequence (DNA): TGTGCCAGCGGGAGGTGGCAGACCTACGAGCAGTACTTC. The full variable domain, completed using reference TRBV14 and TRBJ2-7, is EAGVTQFPSHSVIEKGQTVTLRCDPISGHDNLYWYRRVMGKEIKFLLHFVKESKQDESGMPNNRFLAERTGGTYSTLKVQPAELEDSGVYFCASGRWQTYEQYFGPGTRLTVT.

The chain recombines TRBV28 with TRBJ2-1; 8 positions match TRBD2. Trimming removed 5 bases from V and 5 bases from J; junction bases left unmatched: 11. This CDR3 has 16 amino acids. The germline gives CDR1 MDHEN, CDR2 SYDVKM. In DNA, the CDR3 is TGTGCCAGCAGTCACGGACTAGCTCCCCCTAACAATGAGCAGTTCTTC. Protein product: CASSHGLAPPNNEQFF.

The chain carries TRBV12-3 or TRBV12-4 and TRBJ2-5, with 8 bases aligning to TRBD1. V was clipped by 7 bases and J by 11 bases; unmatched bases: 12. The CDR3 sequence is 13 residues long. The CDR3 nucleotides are TGTGCCAGCACCCCACTCGGACAGGGTGTTCAGTACTTC. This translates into CASTPLGQGVQYF.

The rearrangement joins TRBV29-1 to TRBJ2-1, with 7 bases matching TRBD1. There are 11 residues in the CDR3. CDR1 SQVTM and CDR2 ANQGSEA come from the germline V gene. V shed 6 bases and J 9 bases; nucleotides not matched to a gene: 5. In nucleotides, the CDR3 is TGCAGCGTAAGACAGGGAATTGAGCAGTTCTTC. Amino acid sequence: CSVRQGIEQFF.

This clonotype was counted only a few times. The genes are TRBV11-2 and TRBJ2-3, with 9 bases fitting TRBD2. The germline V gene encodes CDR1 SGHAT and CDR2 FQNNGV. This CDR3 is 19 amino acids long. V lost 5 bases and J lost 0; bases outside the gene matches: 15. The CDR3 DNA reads TGTGCCAGCAGCCCCCAAGGCCTAGCGGGACTTTCTAGCACAGATACGCAGTATTTT. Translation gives CASSPQGLAGLSSTDTQYF.

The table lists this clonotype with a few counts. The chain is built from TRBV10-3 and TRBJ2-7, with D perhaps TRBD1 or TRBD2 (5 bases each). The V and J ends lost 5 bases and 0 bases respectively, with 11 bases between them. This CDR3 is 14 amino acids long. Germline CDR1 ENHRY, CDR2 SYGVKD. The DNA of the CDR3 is TGTGCCATCAGTCAAGGGACGGACTCCTACGAGCAGTACTTC. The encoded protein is CAISQGTDSYEQYF.

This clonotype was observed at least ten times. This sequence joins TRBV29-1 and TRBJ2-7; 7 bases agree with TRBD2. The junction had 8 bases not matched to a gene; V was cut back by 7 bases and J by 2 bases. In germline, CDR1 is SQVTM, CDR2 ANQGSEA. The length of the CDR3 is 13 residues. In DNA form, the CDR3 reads TGCAGCGGTGGGGACTACCCAACCTACGAGCAGTACTTC. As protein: CSGGDYPTYEQYF.

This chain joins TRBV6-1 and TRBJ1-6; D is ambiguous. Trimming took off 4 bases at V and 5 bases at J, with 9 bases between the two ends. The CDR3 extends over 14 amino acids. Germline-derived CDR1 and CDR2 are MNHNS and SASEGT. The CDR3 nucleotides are TGTGCCAGCAGTGGCGGGTCTCATAATTCACCCCTCCACTTT. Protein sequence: CASSGGSHNSPLHF.

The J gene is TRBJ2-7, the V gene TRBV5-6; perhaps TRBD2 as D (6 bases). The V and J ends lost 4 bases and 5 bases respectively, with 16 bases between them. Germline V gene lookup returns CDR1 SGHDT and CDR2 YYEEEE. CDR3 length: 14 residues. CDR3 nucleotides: TGTGCCAGCAGCCCGGCAGGGACTGAGAACGAGCAGTACTTC. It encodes CASSPAGTENEQYF.

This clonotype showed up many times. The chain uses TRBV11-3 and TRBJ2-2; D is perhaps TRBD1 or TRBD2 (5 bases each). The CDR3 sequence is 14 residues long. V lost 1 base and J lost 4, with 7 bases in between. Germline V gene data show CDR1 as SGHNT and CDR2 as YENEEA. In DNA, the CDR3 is TGTGCCAGCAGCTTAGGGGGGTCCACCGGGGAGCTGTTTTTT. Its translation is CASSLGGSTGELFF.

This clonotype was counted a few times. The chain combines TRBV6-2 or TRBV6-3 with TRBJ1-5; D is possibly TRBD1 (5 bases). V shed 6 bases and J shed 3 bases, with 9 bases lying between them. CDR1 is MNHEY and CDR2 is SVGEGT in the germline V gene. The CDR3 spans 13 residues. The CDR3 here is CASSRGANQPQHF. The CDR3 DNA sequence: TGTGCCAGCAGCCGTGGGGCCAATCAGCCCCAGCATTTT.

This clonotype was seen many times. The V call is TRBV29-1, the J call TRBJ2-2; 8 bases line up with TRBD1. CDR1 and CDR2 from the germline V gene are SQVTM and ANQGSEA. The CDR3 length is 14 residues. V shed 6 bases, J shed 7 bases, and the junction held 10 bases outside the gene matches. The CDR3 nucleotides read TGCAGCGTCTGGAGGGCAGGGGGCCACGGGGAGCTGTTTTTT. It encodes CSVWRAGGHGELFF.